What follows are 11 T cell receptor beta chains derived from one specimen sequenced in a study of CD8 T cells in ankylosing spondylitis. Whole-study results and caveats: About 8 highly homologous variants made up a TCR beta motif, and this motif appeared characteristic of ankylosing spondylitis blood.

One entry per CDR3 protein results from TCRdb running MiXCR on the 5' RACE reads. This sample has 500,000 or so distinct CDR3 sequences, with approximately 5% found just once. Antigens for these TCRs are unknown. Sample: blood, either unsorted or a sorted T cell fraction (not recorded which). The receptors stem from a male donor with ankylosing spondylitis.

This clonotype has more than one count but fewer than ten. V and J are TRBV5-1 and TRBJ2-5; 7 bases are a match to TRBD2. This CDR3 is 14 amino acids long. V shed 2 bases, J shed 2 bases, and the junction held 3 bases outside the gene matches. The germline V gene encodes CDR1 SGHRS and CDR2 YFSETQ. CDR3 amino acids: CASSFGGGQETQYF. The CDR3, as DNA: TGCGCCAGCAGCTTTGGCGGGGGACAAGAGACCCAGTACTTC.

In this sample, this clonotype turned up many times. The V and J genes are TRBV11-2 and TRBJ2-2, with 10 nucleotides matching TRBD1. The CDR3 is 18 residues long. The germline V gene encodes CDR1 SGHAT and CDR2 FQNNGV. The ends lost 5 bases at V and 4 bases at J; junction bases unmatched: 13. The CDR3 bases are TGTGCCAGCAGCGTTCGTCCGACAGGGGGCGGTAGCACCGGGGAGCTGTTTTTT. The encoded protein is CASSVRPTGGGSTGELFF.

This clonotype occurred many times. The chain has TRBV2 and TRBJ2-1; 16 nucleotides agree with TRBD2. Germline V gene lookup returns CDR1 SNHLY and CDR2 FYNNEI. This CDR3 has 18 residues. J was trimmed by 10 bases and V by 8 bases; bases with no gene match: 17. CDR3 DNA: TGTGCCAGCGCCCCGGTGGTATGGGGACTAGCGGGAGGGCACGAGCAGTTCTTC. Translating gives CASAPVVWGLAGGHEQFF.

This clonotype was recorded a few times. This chain uses TRBV20-1 with TRBJ2-1; D is perhaps TRBD2 (5 bases). CDR3 length equals 13 residues. V was trimmed by 6 bases and J by 2 bases, leaving 11 bases between them. Germline CDR1 reads DFQATT; CDR2 reads SNEGSKA (reference sequence). Here the CDR3 reads CSATTGTYNEQFF. CDR3 DNA: TGCAGTGCCACAACGGGGACCTACAATGAGCAGTTCTTC.

At least ten counts were recorded for this clonotype. The J gene is TRBJ2-5, the V gene TRBV5-1; 8 nucleotides agree with TRBD2. The J segment lost 2 bases and the V segment lost 0 bases, leaving 9 bases of the junction unmatched. CDR1 SGHRS and CDR2 YFSETQ come from the germline V gene. The CDR3 totals 17 residues. In DNA form, the CDR3 reads TGCGCCAGCAGCTTGGCCCCGGGAGGGCCCTTACAAGAGACCCAGTACTTC. Protein product: CASSLAPGGPLQETQYF. The variable domain in full, with the rest retrieved from reference TRBV5-1 and TRBJ2-5, is KAGVTQTPRYLIKTRGQQVTLSCSPISGHRSVSWYQQTPGQGLQFLFEYFSETQRNKGNFPGRFSGRQFSNSRSEMNVSTLELGDSALYLCASSLAPGGPLQETQYFGPGTRLLVL.

This clonotype was counted ten times or more. The chain links TRBV5-1 to TRBJ2-6; perhaps D is TRBD1 or TRBD2 (5 bases each). In germline, CDR1 is SGHRS, CDR2 YFSETQ. CDR3 length: 15 amino acids. Trimming stripped 4 bases from V and 5 bases from J, with 13 bases between. CDR3 nucleotide sequence: TGCGCCAGCAGCCCGAGGGGTGACTGGGCCAACGTCCTGACTTTC. Residues: CASSPRGDWANVLTF.

At least ten counts were recorded for this clonotype. The J gene is TRBJ2-7, the V gene TRBV12-3 or TRBV12-4, with D maybe TRBD1 (6 bases). Deletions cut 6 bases from V and 7 bases from J, with 13 bases between. The CDR3 runs to 12 residues. Here the CDR3 DNA reads TGTGCCAGCAGCCTTACCGACAGGGAGCAGTACTTC. As protein: CASSLTDREQYF.

This clonotype was recorded many times. One junction end disagrees with the germline gene, perhaps due to a read error. The V call is TRBV7-8, the J call TRBJ1-1; D uncertain. CDR1 and CDR2 from the germline V gene are SGHVS and FQNEAQ. The CDR3 has 11 amino acids. The CDR3 sequence: CASSLVGEAFF. CDR3 nucleotides: TGCGCCAGCAGCTTGGTTGGTGAAGCTTTCTTT. Combining the CDR3 with reference TRBV7-8 and TRBJ1-1 gives the whole variable domain GAGVSQSPRYKVAKRGQDVALRCDPISGHVSLFWYQQALGQGPEFLTYFQNEAQLDKSGLPSDRFFAERPEGSVSTLKIQRTQQEDSAVYLCASSLVGEAFFGQGTRLTVV.

This clonotype was seen repeatedly, ten times or more. This sequence joins TRBV18 and TRBJ2-4; 8 nucleotides align to TRBD2. Looked up from germline, CDR1 is KGHSH and CDR2 is LQKENI. Trimming at V came to 4 bases and at J to 0 bases, leaving 11 bases not matched to a gene. The CDR3 totals 18 residues. CDR3 bases: TGTGCCAGCTCACGGGGGACTAGTCCTATACTAGCCAAAAACATTCAGTACTTC. Translating gives CASSRGTSPILAKNIQYF.

This clonotype has only a few counts. The chain is built from TRBV5-1 and TRBJ1-6; no definite D call. CDR3 length equals 15 residues. V gave up 2 bases and J gave up 0 bases, with 6 bases separating them. Per the germline V gene, CDR1 is SGHRS and CDR2 is YFSETQ. The CDR3 loop reads CASSLWGSYNSPLHF. CDR3 DNA sequence: TGCGCCAGCAGCTTATGGGGCTCCTATAATTCACCCCTCCACTTT.

This clonotype has at least ten counts. The CDR3 loop is CASSLRLRGQETQYF. The DNA of the CDR3 is TGCGCCAGCAGCTTGAGGCTCAGGGGGCAAGAGACCCAGTACTTC. V usage is TRBV5-1 and J usage is TRBJ2-5; TRBD1 agrees at 7 bases. The CDR3 consists of 15 residues. The trim removed 1 base at V and 2 bases at J, leaving 5 bases unmatched. The germline V gene has CDR1 SGHRS and CDR2 YFSETQ.